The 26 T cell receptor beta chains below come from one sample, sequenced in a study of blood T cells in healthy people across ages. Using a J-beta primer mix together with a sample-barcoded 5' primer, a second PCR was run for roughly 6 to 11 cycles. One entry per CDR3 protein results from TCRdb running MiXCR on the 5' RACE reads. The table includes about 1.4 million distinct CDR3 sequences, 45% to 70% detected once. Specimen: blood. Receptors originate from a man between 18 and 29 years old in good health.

This CDR3 reads CASSLQGRDYGYTF. The CDR3 coding sequence is TGTGCCAGCAGCCTTCAGGGTCGGGATTATGGCTACACCTTC. The chain employs TRBV7-9 and TRBJ1-2, with a tentative D call TRBD1 (5 bases). Germline V gene data show CDR1 as SEHNR and CDR2 as FQNEAQ (reference sequence). CDR3 size: 14 residues. Between the trimmed V and J ends, which lost 5 bases and 5 bases, there was a span of 15 bases.

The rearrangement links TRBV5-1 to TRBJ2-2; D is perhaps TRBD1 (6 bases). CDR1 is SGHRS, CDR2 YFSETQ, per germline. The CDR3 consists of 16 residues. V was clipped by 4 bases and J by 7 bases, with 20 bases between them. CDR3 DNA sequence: TGCGCCAGCAGCACCGCGGACAGTCTCTTGGGCGGGGAGCTGTTTTTT. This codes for CASSTADSLLGGELFF.

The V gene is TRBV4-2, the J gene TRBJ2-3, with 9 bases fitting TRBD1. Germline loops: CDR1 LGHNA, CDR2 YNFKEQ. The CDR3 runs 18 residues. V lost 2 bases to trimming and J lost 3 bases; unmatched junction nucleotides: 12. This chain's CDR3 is CASSQNHPTGGLTDTQYF. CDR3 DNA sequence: TGTGCCAGCAGCCAAAACCACCCGACAGGGGGTCTTACAGATACGCAGTATTTT.

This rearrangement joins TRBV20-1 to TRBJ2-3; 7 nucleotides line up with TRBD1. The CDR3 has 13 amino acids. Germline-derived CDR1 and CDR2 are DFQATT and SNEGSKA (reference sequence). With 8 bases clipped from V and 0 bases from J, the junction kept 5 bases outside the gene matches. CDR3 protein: CSQWDSSTDTQYF. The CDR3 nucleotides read TGCAGTCAATGGGACAGCAGCACAGATACGCAGTATTTT.

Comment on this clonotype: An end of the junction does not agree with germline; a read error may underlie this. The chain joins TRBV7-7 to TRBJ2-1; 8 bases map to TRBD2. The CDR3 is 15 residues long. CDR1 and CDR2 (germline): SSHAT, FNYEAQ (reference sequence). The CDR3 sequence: CASSLRNGGGNEQFF. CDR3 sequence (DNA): TGTGCTAGCAGCTTAAGAAACGGGGGGGGCAATGAGCAGTTCTTC.

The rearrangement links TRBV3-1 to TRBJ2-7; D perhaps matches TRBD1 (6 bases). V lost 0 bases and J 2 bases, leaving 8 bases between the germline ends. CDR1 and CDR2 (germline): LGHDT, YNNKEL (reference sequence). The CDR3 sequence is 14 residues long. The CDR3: CASSQENRAYEQYF. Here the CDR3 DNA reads TGTGCCAGCAGCCAAGAGAACAGGGCCTACGAGCAGTACTTC.

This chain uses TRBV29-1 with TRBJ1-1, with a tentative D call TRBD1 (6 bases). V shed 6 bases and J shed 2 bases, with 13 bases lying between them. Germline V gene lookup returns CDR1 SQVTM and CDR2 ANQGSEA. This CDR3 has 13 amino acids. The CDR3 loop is CSVVRTANTEAFF. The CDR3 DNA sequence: TGCAGCGTAGTCCGGACAGCAAACACTGAAGCTTTCTTT.

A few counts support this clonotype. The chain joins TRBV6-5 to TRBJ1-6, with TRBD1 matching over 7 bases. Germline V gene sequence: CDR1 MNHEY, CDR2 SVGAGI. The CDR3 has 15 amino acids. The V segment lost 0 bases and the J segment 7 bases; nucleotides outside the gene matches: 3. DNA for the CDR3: TGTGCCAGCAGTTACTCTGGGACAGCGAATTCACCCCTCCACTTT. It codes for CASSYSGTANSPLHF.

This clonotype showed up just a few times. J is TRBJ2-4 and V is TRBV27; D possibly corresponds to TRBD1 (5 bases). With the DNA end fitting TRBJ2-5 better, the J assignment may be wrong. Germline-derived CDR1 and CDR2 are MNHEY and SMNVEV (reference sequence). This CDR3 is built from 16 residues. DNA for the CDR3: TGTGCCAGCAGTTCGAAGGACACTTCTCTAGGGGAGACCCAGTACTTC. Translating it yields CASSSKDTSLGETQYF.

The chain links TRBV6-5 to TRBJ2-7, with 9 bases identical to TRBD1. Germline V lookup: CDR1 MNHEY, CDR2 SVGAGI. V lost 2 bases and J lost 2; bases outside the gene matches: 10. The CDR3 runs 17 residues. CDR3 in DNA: TGTGCCAGCAGTTACGGGTGGGGGACAGGGCCAACCTACGAGCAGTACTTC. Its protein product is CASSYGWGTGPTYEQYF.

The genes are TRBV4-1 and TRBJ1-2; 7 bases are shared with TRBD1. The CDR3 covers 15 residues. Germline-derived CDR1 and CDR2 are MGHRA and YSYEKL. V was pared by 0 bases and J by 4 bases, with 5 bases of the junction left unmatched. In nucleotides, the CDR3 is TGCGCCAGCAGCCAAGAGTTGGGACAGATCTATGGCTACACCTTC. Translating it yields CASSQELGQIYGYTF.

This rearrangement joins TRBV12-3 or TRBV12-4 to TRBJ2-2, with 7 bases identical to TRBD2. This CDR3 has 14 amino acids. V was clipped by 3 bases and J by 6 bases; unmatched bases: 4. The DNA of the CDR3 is TGTGCCAGCAGTTTCGCAGCGGGATCCGGGGAGCTGTTTTTT. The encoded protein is CASSFAAGSGELFF.

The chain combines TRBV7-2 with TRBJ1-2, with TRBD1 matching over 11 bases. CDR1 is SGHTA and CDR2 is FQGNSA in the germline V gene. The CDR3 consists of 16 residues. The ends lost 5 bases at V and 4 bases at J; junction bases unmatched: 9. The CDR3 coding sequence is TGTGCCAGCAGCCCAACAAGAGGACAGGGGGCCTATGGCTACACCTTC. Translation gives CASSPTRGQGAYGYTF.

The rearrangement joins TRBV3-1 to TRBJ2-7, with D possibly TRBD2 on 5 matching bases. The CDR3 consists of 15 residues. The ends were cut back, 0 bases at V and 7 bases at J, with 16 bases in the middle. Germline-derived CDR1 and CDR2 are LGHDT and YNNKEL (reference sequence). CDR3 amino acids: CASSQDGVAPWEQYF. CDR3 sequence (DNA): TGTGCCAGCAGCCAAGATGGGGTAGCGCCGTGGGAGCAGTACTTC.

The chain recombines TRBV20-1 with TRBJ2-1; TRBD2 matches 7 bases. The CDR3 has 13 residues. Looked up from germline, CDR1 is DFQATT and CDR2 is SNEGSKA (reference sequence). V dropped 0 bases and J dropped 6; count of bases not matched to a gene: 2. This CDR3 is CSAREWTSNEQFF. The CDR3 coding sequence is TGCAGTGCTAGAGAATGGACTAGCAATGAGCAGTTCTTC.

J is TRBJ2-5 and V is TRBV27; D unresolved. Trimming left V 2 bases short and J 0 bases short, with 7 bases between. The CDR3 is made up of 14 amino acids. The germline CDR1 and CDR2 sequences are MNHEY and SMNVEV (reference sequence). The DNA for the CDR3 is TGTGCCAGCAGTTTAAAACCATACCAAGAGACCCAGTACTTC. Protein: CASSLKPYQETQYF.

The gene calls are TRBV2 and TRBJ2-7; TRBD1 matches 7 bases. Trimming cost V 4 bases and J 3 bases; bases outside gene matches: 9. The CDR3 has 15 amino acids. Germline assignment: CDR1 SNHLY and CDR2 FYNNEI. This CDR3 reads CASSVEGQPIYEQYF. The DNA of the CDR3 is TGTGCCAGCAGTGTTGAGGGACAGCCGATCTACGAGCAGTACTTC.

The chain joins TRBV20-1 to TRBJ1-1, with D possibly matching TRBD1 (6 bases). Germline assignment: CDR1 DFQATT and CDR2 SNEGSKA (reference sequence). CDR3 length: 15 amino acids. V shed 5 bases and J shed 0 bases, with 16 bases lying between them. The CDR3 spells CSALGTLSLNTEAFF. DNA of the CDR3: TGCAGTGCTCTAGGGACACTATCTTTGAACACTGAAGCTTTCTTT.

The CDR3 DNA follows: TGTGCCAGCAGGGAGAAGGGACACTCCTACAATGAGCAGTTCTTC. This sequence encodes CASREKGHSYNEQFF. The genes are TRBV6-5 and TRBJ2-1; maybe TRBD1 (6 bases). CDR1 and CDR2 from the germline V gene are MNHEY and SVGAGI. V lost 6 bases and J lost 0, with 12 bases in between. The CDR3 runs to 15 residues.

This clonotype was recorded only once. Here the CDR3 reads CASRVQGDEKLFF. CDR3 nucleotide sequence: TGCGCCAGCAGAGTACAGGGAGACGAAAAACTGTTTTTT. The chain links TRBV5-1 to TRBJ1-4, with D perhaps TRBD1 (6 bases). The CDR3 is 13 residues long. Germline loops: CDR1 SGHRS, CDR2 YFSETQ. V was trimmed by 5 bases and J by 8 bases, leaving 13 bases between them.

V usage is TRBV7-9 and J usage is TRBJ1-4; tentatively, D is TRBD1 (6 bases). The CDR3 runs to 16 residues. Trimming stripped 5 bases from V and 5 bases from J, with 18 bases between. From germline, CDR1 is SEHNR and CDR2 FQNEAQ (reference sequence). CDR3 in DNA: TGTGCCAGCAGCAGCTTAGGGGGGACTGAGAATGAAAAACTGTTTTTT. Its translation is CASSSLGGTENEKLFF. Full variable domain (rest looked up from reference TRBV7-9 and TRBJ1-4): DTGVSQNPRHKITKRGQNVTFRCDPISEHNRLYWYRQTLGQGPEFLTYFQNEAQLEKSRLLSDRFSAERPKGSFSTLEIQRTEQGDSAMYLCASSSLGGTENEKLFFGSGTQLSVL.

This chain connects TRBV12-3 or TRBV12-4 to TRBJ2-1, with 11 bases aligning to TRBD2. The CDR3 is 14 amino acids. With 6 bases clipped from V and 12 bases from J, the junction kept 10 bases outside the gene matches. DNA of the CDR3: TGTGCCAGCAGCCCTAGCGGGAGGACCCCAGGGCAGTTCTTC. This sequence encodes CASSPSGRTPGQFF.

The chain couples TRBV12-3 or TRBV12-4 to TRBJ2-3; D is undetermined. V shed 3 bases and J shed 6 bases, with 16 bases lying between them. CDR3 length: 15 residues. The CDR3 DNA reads TGTGCCAGCAGTTTCCGGCGAATCCCATTCGATACGCAGTATTTT. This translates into CASSFRRIPFDTQYF.

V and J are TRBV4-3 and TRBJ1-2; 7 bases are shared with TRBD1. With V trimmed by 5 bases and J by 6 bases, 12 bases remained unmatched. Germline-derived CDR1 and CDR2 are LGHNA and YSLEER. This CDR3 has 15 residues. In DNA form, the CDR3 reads TGCGCCAGCAGCTCCCAGGAACAGGGGAGGGATGGCTACACCTTC. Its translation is CASSSQEQGRDGYTF.

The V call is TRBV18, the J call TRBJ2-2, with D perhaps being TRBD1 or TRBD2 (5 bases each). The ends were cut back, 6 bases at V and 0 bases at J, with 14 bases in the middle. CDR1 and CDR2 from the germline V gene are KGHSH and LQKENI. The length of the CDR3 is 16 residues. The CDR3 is CASSLPRGTNTGELFF. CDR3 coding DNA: TGTGCCAGCTCCCTTCCGAGGGGAACGAACACCGGGGAGCTGTTTTTT.

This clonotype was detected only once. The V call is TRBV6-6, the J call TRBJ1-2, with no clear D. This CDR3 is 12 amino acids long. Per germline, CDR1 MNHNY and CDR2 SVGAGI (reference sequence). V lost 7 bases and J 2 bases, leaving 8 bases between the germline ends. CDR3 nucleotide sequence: TGTGCCAGCAAAGAGAGGAACTATGGCTACACCTTC. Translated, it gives CASKERNYGYTF.